What follows are 28 T cell receptor beta chains derived from one specimen sequenced in a study of T cell responses to AZD1222 COVID-19 vaccine (dated by TCRdb to the early 2020s). The time point label on this specimen signifies: about 28 days (+/-7) after the second vaccine dose. Library generation was performed with the immunoSEQ multiplex PCR assay. TCRdb took this table from immuneACCESS and kept in-frame rearrangements with V and J called. Such tables lack part of the clones; where checked against another copy, unresolved V genes explain under half of the gap, and the rest is unexplained. This sample is represented by 160,000 or so clones; approximately 90% of them were singletons. The top ten clones comprise 4% to 5.5% of the sample. The sample was peripheral blood, taken 28 days after the second AZD1222 dose. The origin of the receptors is an adult who received the AZD1222 COVID-19 vaccine.

The V call is TRBV6-5, the J call TRBJ1-4; maybe TRBD1 (5 bases). The germline V gene has CDR1 MNHEY and CDR2 SVGAGI. This CDR3 comprises 13 residues. V gave up 10 bases and J gave up 5 bases, with 14 bases separating them. The CDR3 region has the DNA TGTGCCACCCGACAGAGACTAAATGAAAAACTGTTTTTT. This codes for CATRQRLNEKLFF.

V gene TRBV5-8 combines with J gene TRBJ1-2; no definite D call. The germline V and J ends were trimmed by 3 bases and 4 bases, with 13 bases remaining between them. Looked up from germline, CDR1 is SGHTS and CDR2 is YDEGEE. The CDR3 extends over 14 amino acids. DNA of the CDR3: TGTGCCAGCAGCTCTTCACAGAGGTTCTATGGCTACACCTTC. This gives the protein CASSSSQRFYGYTF.

The CDR3 DNA follows: TGTGCCAGCACTAGACCCGGGGGGGGCGGTCAATACGAGCAGTACTTC. Translated, it gives CASTRPGGGGQYEQYF. This chain joins TRBV28 and TRBJ2-7; 8 bases line up with TRBD2. From germline, CDR1 is MDHEN and CDR2 SYDVKM. The CDR3 has 16 residues. The V and J ends lost 7 bases and 4 bases, in that order; junction bases with no gene match: 15.

J is TRBJ2-7 and V is TRBV12-5; perhaps TRBD2 as D (6 bases). Germline V gene sequence: CDR1 LGHNT, CDR2 FRNRAP. With 5 bases removed from V and 3 bases from J, the gap between germline ends came to 17 bases. The CDR3 has 15 residues. The DNA of the CDR3 is TGTGCTAGTGGTCCGCCTCCGGGACTGATCTACGAGCAGTACTTC. Encoded protein: CASGPPPGLIYEQYF.

J is TRBJ2-7 and V is TRBV10-3, with D possibly matching TRBD2 (5 bases). This CDR3 has 13 amino acids. The germline CDR1 and CDR2 sequences are ENHRY and SYGVKD. The V end was cut by 6 bases, the J end by 3 bases, with 12 bases between. CDR3 loop: CAISPGSYYEQYF. CDR3 nucleotides: TGTGCCATCAGCCCGGGATCTTACTACGAGCAGTACTTC.

The chain combines TRBV19 with TRBJ2-2, with 7 bases matching TRBD1. The CDR3 is 13 residues long. CDR1 and CDR2 from the germline V gene are LNHDA and SQIVND (reference sequence). Trimming removed 8 bases from V and 5 bases from J; junction bases left unmatched: 5. The CDR3 DNA follows: TGTGCCAGTCAGACAGGGTGGACCGGGGAGCTGTTTTTT. This gives the protein CASQTGWTGELFF.

This rearrangement joins TRBV29-1 to TRBJ1-4; D is undetermined. The germline gives CDR1 SQVTM, CDR2 ANQGSEA. Deletions cut 7 bases from V and 4 bases from J, with 7 bases between. The CDR3 contains 11 residues. CDR3 loop: CSGKFNEKLFF. The CDR3 region has the DNA TGCAGCGGCAAGTTTAATGAAAAACTGTTTTTT.

The gene calls are TRBV3-1 (or the pseudogene TRBV3-2) and TRBJ1-2; D unclear. Trimming took off 4 bases at V and 4 bases at J, with 7 bases between the two ends. Germline V lookup: CDR1 LGHDT, CDR2 YNNKEL (reference sequence). This CDR3 region has 12 residues. In DNA form, the CDR3 reads TGTGCCAGCAGCCTCGGGAGCTATGGCTACACCTTC. This translates into CASSLGSYGYTF.

The chain employs TRBV30 and TRBJ1-1; no definite D call. The germline gives CDR1 GTSNPN, CDR2 SVGIG (reference sequence). This CDR3 is 12 amino acids long. With 3 bases removed from V and 5 bases from J, the gap between germline ends came to 10 bases. CDR3 in amino acids: CAWSPDRTEAFF. The CDR3 DNA reads TGTGCCTGGAGCCCGGATAGGACTGAAGCTTTCTTT.

V usage is TRBV5-6 and J usage is TRBJ2-1; D uncertain. Trimming took 1 base from V and 2 from J, leaving 10 bases between them. Looked up from germline, CDR1 is SGHDT and CDR2 is YYEEEE. CDR3 length: 15 amino acids. The CDR3 coding sequence is TGTGCCAGCAGCTTGCCGCGTCAGACCTACAATGAGCAGTTCTTC. Its protein product is CASSLPRQTYNEQFF.

V is TRBV14 and J is TRBJ2-1; D is uncertain. There are 12 residues in the CDR3. Trimming shortened V by 4 bases and J by 4 bases, and 5 bases separated the two germline ends. CDR1 SGHDN and CDR2 FVKESK come from the germline V gene. CDR3 loop: CASSPLYNEQFF. For the CDR3, the DNA is TGTGCCAGCAGCCCCCTTTACAATGAGCAGTTCTTC.

The chain is built from TRBV27 and TRBJ2-6; 7 nucleotides line up with TRBD2. Germline values: CDR1 MNHEY, CDR2 SMNVEV (reference sequence). The CDR3 length is 18 residues. J was trimmed by 1 base and V by 5 bases; bases with no gene match: 11. The CDR3 DNA reads as TGTGCCAGCAGTCCTCTCCGGGAGGTACTTTCTGGGGCCAACGTCCTGACTTTC. Translating it yields CASSPLREVLSGANVLTF.

The V gene is TRBV7-8, the J gene TRBJ1-5, with TRBD1 as a possible D gene (5 bases). The CDR3 length is 15 residues. The germline V gene encodes CDR1 SGHVS and CDR2 FQNEAQ. The V end was cut by 1 base, the J end by 5 bases, with 12 bases between. The chain's CDR3 is CASSLEGDGYQPQHF. CDR3 sequence (DNA): TGTGCCAGCAGCTTAGAAGGGGACGGTTATCAGCCCCAGCATTTT.

The chain employs TRBV7-2 and TRBJ1-2, with a possible D match to TRBD1 (5 bases). The CDR3 sequence is 15 residues long. Germline V CDR1 and CDR2: SGHTA, FQGNSA. The ends were cut back, 4 bases at V and 2 bases at J, with 14 bases in the middle. This CDR3 is CASSSQASTNYGYTF. For the CDR3, the DNA is TGTGCCAGCAGCTCACAGGCATCAACAAACTATGGCTACACCTTC.

The chain links TRBV4-1 to TRBJ1-4, with D unresolved. CDR3 length: 19 amino acids. V was pared by 4 bases and J by 0 bases, with 21 bases between. The germline CDR1 and CDR2 sequences are MGHRA and YSYEKL. DNA of the CDR3: TGCGCCAGCAGCCTCGGTCACCAGCGGCGCGCGGCAACTAATGAAAAACTGTTTTTT. Amino acids: CASSLGHQRRAATNEKLFF.

This sequence joins TRBV12-3 or TRBV12-4 and TRBJ1-2; D not certain. Between the trimmed V and J ends, which lost 2 bases and 4 bases, there was a span of 8 bases. This CDR3 region has 13 residues. The CDR3 DNA reads TGTGCCAGCAGTTTAACTGAGAGCTATGGCTACACCTTC. This translates into CASSLTESYGYTF.

The CDR3 nucleotides are TGTGCCAGCAGCCTAAATGAGCCCGATACGCAGTATTTT. Amino acid sequence: CASSLNEPDTQYF. This chain links TRBV27 with TRBJ2-3; D unresolved. This CDR3 region has 13 residues. CDR1 and CDR2 from the germline V gene are MNHEY and SMNVEV (reference sequence). V was pared by 6 bases and J by 6 bases, with 13 bases between.

Only one count was recorded for this clone. The V call is TRBV12-3 or TRBV12-4, the J call TRBJ2-3; D ambiguous. The CDR3 totals 12 residues. V lost 5 bases, J lost 9 bases, and 12 bases lay in between. The CDR3, as DNA: TGTGCCAGCAGTCAGACTGATTGGACGCAGTATTTT. Its translation: CASSQTDWTQYF.

The chain joins TRBV4-3 to TRBJ1-5, with D hard to call. CDR3 length: 13 amino acids. Trimming shortened V by 1 base and J by 2 bases, and 3 bases separated the two germline ends. In germline, CDR1 is LGHNA, CDR2 YSLEER. The CDR3 spells CASSQAGNQPQHF. In nucleotides, the CDR3 is TGCGCCAGCAGCCAAGCGGGCAATCAGCCCCAGCATTTT.

The V call is TRBV7-8, the J call TRBJ1-5, with 8 bases matching TRBD1. The J segment lost 7 bases and the V segment lost 3 bases, leaving 8 bases of the junction unmatched. Germline V gene data show CDR1 as SGHVS and CDR2 as FQNEAQ. The CDR3 sequence is 15 residues long. Here the CDR3 DNA reads TGTGCCAGCAGCTTCGAAACAGGGGGTGGCCAGCCCCAGCATTTT. It translates to CASSFETGGGQPQHF.

The chain joins TRBV2 to TRBJ1-6; TRBD1 is a possible D gene (6 bases). CDR3 length equals 15 residues. Germline CDR1 is SNHLY and CDR2 is FYNNEI. The V end lost 0 bases, the J end lost 9 bases, and 12 bases lay between the germline ends. For the CDR3, the DNA is TGTGCCAGCAGTGAAGCCGCCCAGGGGTCTTCACCCCTCCACTTT. Residues: CASSEAAQGSSPLHF.

The V call is TRBV30, the J call TRBJ2-7; D might be TRBD1 (6 bases). Germline V gene sequence: CDR1 GTSNPN, CDR2 SVGIG (reference sequence). V was clipped by 4 bases and J by 2 bases, with 12 bases between them. The CDR3 is made up of 13 amino acids. The chain's CDR3 is CAWNRVIAYEQYF. The CDR3 DNA is TGTGCCTGGAACAGGGTAATCGCCTACGAGCAGTACTTC.

This chain joins TRBV19 and TRBJ1-5, with D possibly TRBD1 on 6 matching bases. V was pared by 8 bases and J by 5 bases, with 13 bases between. Germline V gives CDR1 LNHDA, CDR2 SQIVND (reference sequence). This CDR3 has 13 residues. CDR3 in amino acids: CASQTGFYQPQHF. The CDR3 coding sequence is TGTGCCAGTCAGACAGGTTTCTATCAGCCCCAGCATTTT.

This chain uses TRBV3-1 (or the pseudogene TRBV3-2) with TRBJ1-1, with D hard to call. Trimming took 2 bases from V and 8 from J, leaving 12 bases between them. This CDR3 has 13 residues. Germline values: CDR1 LGHDT, CDR2 YNNKEL (reference sequence). CDR3 loop: CASSQIWGIEAFF. The CDR3 DNA follows: TGTGCCAGCAGCCAAATTTGGGGAATCGAAGCTTTCTTT.

The chain couples TRBV6-5 to TRBJ1-1; D is unresolved. The ends were cut back, 8 bases at V and 0 bases at J, with 16 bases in the middle. The CDR3 loop spans 15 amino acids. Germline assignment: CDR1 MNHEY and CDR2 SVGAGI. The CDR3 protein is CASFVHKPVNTEAFF. The CDR3 DNA sequence: TGTGCCAGCTTCGTTCACAAGCCTGTGAACACTGAAGCTTTCTTT.

The chain employs TRBV27 and TRBJ2-7; D gene uncertain. Germline CDR1 is MNHEY and CDR2 is SMNVEV (reference sequence). The CDR3 spans 13 residues. V was clipped by 6 bases and J by 3 bases, with 12 bases between them. CDR3 bases: TGTGCCAGCAGAGTGGATGTCTTCTACGAGCAGTACTTC. Protein product: CASRVDVFYEQYF.

The V and J genes are TRBV27 and TRBJ2-1, with a possible D match to TRBD1 (6 bases). The V gene's germline CDR1 is MNHEY and CDR2 SMNVEV (reference sequence). V lost 6 bases and J lost 9, with 21 bases in between. This CDR3 is built from 15 residues. CDR3 in amino acids: CASRALGGGFGEQFF. CDR3 in DNA: TGTGCCAGCAGGGCTCTAGGGGGTGGTTTCGGTGAGCAGTTCTTC.

The CDR3 region has the DNA TGTGCCACTCAGGAGGTCGGCTACACCTTC. Protein sequence: CATQEVGYTF. This chain links TRBV19 with TRBJ1-2, with no clear D. CDR1 is LNHDA and CDR2 is SQIVND in the germline V gene (reference sequence). CDR3 length: 10 residues. Trimming removed 10 bases from V and 8 bases from J, with 11 bases in between.